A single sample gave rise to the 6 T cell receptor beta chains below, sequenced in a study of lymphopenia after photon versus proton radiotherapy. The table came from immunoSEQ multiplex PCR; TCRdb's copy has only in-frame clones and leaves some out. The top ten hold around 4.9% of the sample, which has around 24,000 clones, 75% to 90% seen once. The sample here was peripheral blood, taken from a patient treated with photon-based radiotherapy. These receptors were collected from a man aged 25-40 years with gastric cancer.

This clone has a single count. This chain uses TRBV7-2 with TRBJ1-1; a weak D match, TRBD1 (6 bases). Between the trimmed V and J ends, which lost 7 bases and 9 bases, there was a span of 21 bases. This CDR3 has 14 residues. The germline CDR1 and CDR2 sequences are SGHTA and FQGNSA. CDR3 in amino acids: CASIQTGSYVKAFF. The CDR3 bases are TGTGCCAGCATCCAGACAGGTTCTTATGTCAAAGCTTTCTTT.

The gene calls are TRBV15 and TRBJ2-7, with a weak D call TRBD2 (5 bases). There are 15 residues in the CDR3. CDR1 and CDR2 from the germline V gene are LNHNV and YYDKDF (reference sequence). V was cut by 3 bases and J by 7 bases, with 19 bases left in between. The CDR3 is CATSRGVGGLGEQYF. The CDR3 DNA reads TGTGCCACCAGCAGGGGAGTTGGAGGTCTGGGAGAGCAGTACTTC.

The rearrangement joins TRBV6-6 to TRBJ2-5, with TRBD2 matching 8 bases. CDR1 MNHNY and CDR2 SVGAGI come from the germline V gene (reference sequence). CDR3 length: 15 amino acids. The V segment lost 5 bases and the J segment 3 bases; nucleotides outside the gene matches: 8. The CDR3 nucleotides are TGTGCCAGCAGTCCCGGACTAGCTCGCGAAGAGACCCAGTACTTC. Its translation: CASSPGLAREETQYF.

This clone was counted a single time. The CDR3 region has the DNA TGCGCCAGCAGCCCAACCCCAAGTATTGAAGCTTTCTTT. Translating gives CASSPTPSIEAFF. The rearrangement uses TRBV5-1 and TRBJ1-1; D is undetermined. Trimming stripped 4 bases from V and 7 bases from J, with 14 bases between. The CDR3 sequence is 13 residues long. The germline V gene has CDR1 SGHRS and CDR2 YFSETQ.

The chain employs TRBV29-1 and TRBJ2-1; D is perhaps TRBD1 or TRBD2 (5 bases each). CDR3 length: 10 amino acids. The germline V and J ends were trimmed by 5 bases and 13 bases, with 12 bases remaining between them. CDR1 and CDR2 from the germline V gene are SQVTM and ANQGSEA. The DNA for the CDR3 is TGCAGCGTTATCCGGGGCCCTCAGTTCTTC. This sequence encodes CSVIRGPQFF.

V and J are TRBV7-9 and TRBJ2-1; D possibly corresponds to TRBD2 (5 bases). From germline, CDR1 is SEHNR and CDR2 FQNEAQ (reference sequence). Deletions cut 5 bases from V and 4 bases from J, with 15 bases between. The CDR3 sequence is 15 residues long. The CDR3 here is CASSARDGGYNEQFF. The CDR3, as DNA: TGTGCCAGCAGCGCCCGGGATGGCGGGTACAATGAGCAGTTCTTC.